The rows below give T cell receptor beta chains drawn from one sample of a study of blood T cell repertoires in COVID-19. TCRdb's copy holds only in-frame clones and misses some; the assay was immunoSEQ multiplex PCR. The profile covers under 150,000 clones, with 75% to 85% appearing a single time and around 20% taken by the ten largest. The specimen sequenced was peripheral blood. Every receptor here comes from a man older than 75 with acute or convalescent COVID-19. Each CDR3 is given without its conserved first and last residue. Some rows have no size entry. The others give once, few or many, or a class for an expanded clone.

j_call: TRBJ2-2
clone_size: .
v_call: TRBV2
cdr3_aa: ATPPRGKNTGELF

j_call: TRBJ2-5
clone_size: .
v_call: TRBV18
cdr3_aa: ASSPPGQGKKTQY

j_call: TRBJ1-2
clone_size: .
v_call: TRBV3-1/TRBV3-2
cdr3_aa: ASSLTGGQGGYT

j_call: TRBJ2-1
clone_size: .
v_call: TRBV25-1
cdr3_aa: ASSESGRDQGF

j_call: TRBJ1-5
clone_size: once
v_call: TRBV6-5
cdr3_aa: ASSATGFNQPQH

j_call: TRBJ2-2
clone_size: once
v_call: TRBV19
cdr3_aa: ASSRPPKGLAGGMVLSGELF

j_call: TRBJ1-6
clone_size: .
v_call: TRBV6-5
cdr3_aa: ASRSRDNDSPLH

j_call: TRBJ2-1
clone_size: .
v_call: TRBV7-2
cdr3_aa: ASSPTGPSYNEQF

j_call: TRBJ2-1
clone_size: .
v_call: TRBV29-1
cdr3_aa: SVNLGGDEQF

j_call: TRBJ2-7
clone_size: .
v_call: TRBV5-1
cdr3_aa: ASSSGQGAGEQY

j_call: TRBJ2-1
clone_size: .
v_call: TRBV20-1
cdr3_aa: SASRSASGGAEQF

j_call: TRBJ1-1
clone_size: few
v_call: TRBV6-6
cdr3_aa: ASSRPGQGAPEAF

j_call: TRBJ1-1
clone_size: .
v_call: TRBV15
cdr3_aa: ATSSPRQGRTEAF

j_call: TRBJ2-2
clone_size: .
v_call: TRBV6-5
cdr3_aa: ASSPLAANTGELF

j_call: TRBJ2-2
clone_size: .
v_call: TRBV7-2
cdr3_aa: ASSLRYLVREKSTGELF

j_call: TRBJ2-1
clone_size: .
v_call: TRBV12-5
cdr3_aa: ASGLPSGESNEQF

j_call: TRBJ2-1
clone_size: few
v_call: TRBV9
cdr3_aa: ASSAGTGGYNEQF

j_call: TRBJ2-5
clone_size: .
v_call: TRBV5-1
cdr3_aa: ARSLARRGGETQY

j_call: TRBJ2-7
clone_size: .
v_call: TRBV7-9
cdr3_aa: ASSSGGDEQY

j_call: TRBJ2-3
clone_size: .
v_call: TRBV12-3/TRBV12-4
cdr3_aa: ASRQGTDTQY

j_call: TRBJ1-2
clone_size: .
v_call: TRBV9
cdr3_aa: ASQSPVLWAYGYT

j_call: TRBJ2-7
clone_size: .
v_call: TRBV7-8
cdr3_aa: ASSPPVSGGAYEQY